These 20 T cell receptor beta chains were sequenced from one sample in a study of T-cell memory formation after mild COVID-19. MiXCR, run by TCRdb on the 5' RACE reads, gives a single entry per CDR3 protein. The data hold a few hundred thousand distinct CDR3 sequences, with 16% observed a single time. Sequencing used PBMCs or a T cell subset sorted from them (not recorded which). These receptors all come from a young man who had mild COVID-19 (a few samples of this study predate the infection). Cell type and time point are not known.

This clonotype appeared a few times. This rearrangement joins TRBV4-1 to TRBJ2-3, with unresolved D. This CDR3 contains 17 residues. Germline V CDR1 and CDR2: MGHRA, YSYEKL. Trimming cost V 3 bases and J 3 bases, with 19 bases left between them. CDR3 DNA sequence: TGCGCCAGCAGCCACAGCGTAGTATTGGAAAGGACAGATACGCAGTATTTT. This codes for CASSHSVVLERTDTQYF.

This clonotype was detected only once. The chain recombines TRBV7-3 with TRBJ2-7; tentative D call: TRBD2 (6 bases). Between the trimmed V and J ends, which lost 5 bases and 9 bases, there was a span of 23 bases. Germline CDR1 reads SGHTA; CDR2 reads FQGTGA. The CDR3 is 15 amino acids. The CDR3 region has the DNA TGTGCCAGCAGCCCCGGAGGGAGCCATTACGACGGGCAGTACTTC. Its translation: CASSPGGSHYDGQYF.

This clonotype turned up a few times. The V call is TRBV20-1, the J call TRBJ2-3, with D unclear. V gave up 0 bases and J gave up 3 bases, with 13 bases separating them. Germline-derived CDR1 and CDR2 are DFQATT and SNEGSKA (reference sequence). CDR3 length: 15 amino acids. The CDR3 DNA is TGCAGTGCTAGAGATATCGTTCTCGCGACAGATACGCAGTATTTT. Residues: CSARDIVLATDTQYF.

This clonotype came up a few times. The V call is TRBV7-9, the J call TRBJ1-1; D gene unclear. V lost 3 bases, J lost 0 bases, and 14 bases lay in between. CDR1 and CDR2 (germline): SEHNR, FQNEAQ (reference sequence). The CDR3 extends over 16 amino acids. CDR3 loop: CASSFRGNGMNTEAFF. The CDR3 nucleotides are TGTGCCAGCAGCTTTCGAGGAAATGGGATGAACACTGAAGCTTTCTTT.

V usage is TRBV20-1 and J usage is TRBJ2-7; perhaps TRBD2 as D (6 bases). The length of the CDR3 is 14 residues. Per the germline V gene, CDR1 is DFQATT and CDR2 is SNEGSKA (reference sequence). V was cut by 3 bases and J by 3 bases, with 15 bases left in between. CDR3 DNA sequence: TGCAGTGCTAGTCAAGGGTCCGGGGGCTACGAGCAGTACTTC. Translation: CSASQGSGGYEQYF.

This clonotype has more than one count but fewer than ten. V and J are TRBV12-3 or TRBV12-4 and TRBJ2-5; the D is unclear. Trimming left V 9 bases short and J 0 bases short, with 8 bases between. CDR3 size: 12 residues. DNA of the CDR3: TGTGCCAGTCCGGGCAACCAAGAGACCCAGTACTTC. Residues: CASPGNQETQYF.

The CDR3 DNA sequence: TGTGCTAGTGGTTTGGTGGCAGGGAGGAGCGGAGAGACCCAGTACTTC. It encodes CASGLVAGRSGETQYF. The chain combines TRBV12-5 with TRBJ2-5, with a possible D match to TRBD2 (6 bases). In germline, CDR1 is LGHNT, CDR2 FRNRAP. The V gene lost 0 bases and the J gene lost 4 bases, with 15 bases spanning the gap. CDR3 length equals 16 residues.

This clonotype was found a few times. The chain carries TRBV7-8 and TRBJ1-3; D remains unclear. The V gene lost 4 bases and the J gene lost 8 bases, with 15 bases spanning the gap. Germline values: CDR1 SGHVS, CDR2 FQNEAQ. This CDR3 region has 14 residues. CDR3 sequence: CASSSRTELDTIYF. The CDR3 region has the DNA TGTGCCAGCAGCTCCAGGACGGAGTTGGACACCATATATTTT.

Of note for this clonotype: Relative to the germline gene, one junction end is altered; a read error may explain this. J is TRBJ2-7 and V is TRBV2; D not resolved. The CDR3 loop spans 14 amino acids. Looked up from germline, CDR1 is SNHLY and CDR2 is FYNNEI. CDR3: CATSEPGTSYEQYF. As DNA, the CDR3 is TGTGCCACCAGTGAACCGGGTACCTCCTACGAGCAGTACTTC.

This chain connects TRBV5-1 to TRBJ1-2; D remains unclear. Germline V gives CDR1 SGHRS, CDR2 YFSETQ. The CDR3 runs 15 residues. V was clipped by 2 bases and J by 3 bases, with 14 bases between them. CDR3 nucleotide sequence: TGCGCCAGCAGCTTCTCCGACCCAAGGGACTATGGCTACACCTTC. The encoded protein is CASSFSDPRDYGYTF.

This clonotype was counted only a few times. The J gene is TRBJ1-3, the V gene TRBV4-3; 7 bases are a match to TRBD1. Germline trimming cut 1 base from V and 3 bases from J; bases unmatched to any gene: 6. CDR3 length: 16 amino acids. Germline values: CDR1 LGHNA, CDR2 YSLEER. The DNA of the CDR3 is TGCGCCAGCAGCCAAGGGGAGGGGGCTTATGGAAACACCATATATTTT. This translates into CASSQGEGAYGNTIYF.

This clonotype showed up just a few times. This chain links TRBV7-6 with TRBJ2-2; possibly TRBD2 for D (6 bases). The ends were cut back, 5 bases at V and 1 base at J, with 14 bases in the middle. This CDR3 has 16 residues. In germline, CDR1 is SGHVS, CDR2 FNYEAQ. The CDR3, as DNA: TGTGCCAGCAGCCAAGGCCCAGCGGGGAACACCGGGGAGCTGTTTTTT. It codes for CASSQGPAGNTGELFF.

V and J are TRBV3-1 and TRBJ2-1; D is unclear. Germline V lookup: CDR1 LGHDT, CDR2 YNNKEL (reference sequence). The CDR3 totals 15 residues. V was clipped by 4 bases and J by 5 bases, with 15 bases between them. CDR3 DNA sequence: TGTGCCAGCAGCCCTTGGAGAGTGTCCCACAATGAGCAGTTCTTC. This gives the protein CASSPWRVSHNEQFF.

The gene calls are TRBV5-1 and TRBJ2-1; 11 bases agree with TRBD1. CDR1 and CDR2 from the germline V gene are SGHRS and YFSETQ. The CDR3 is made up of 15 amino acids. Trimming cost V 0 bases and J 10 bases; bases outside gene matches: 6. This CDR3 is CASSLVGQGAGEQFF. For the CDR3, the DNA is TGCGCCAGCAGCTTGGTTGGACAGGGGGCTGGGGAGCAGTTCTTC.

The J gene is TRBJ2-3, the V gene TRBV12-3 or TRBV12-4; D perhaps matches TRBD2 (7 bases). CDR3 size: 15 residues. V shed 0 bases and J shed 4 bases, with 11 bases lying between them. The CDR3 bases are TGTGCCAGCAGTTTAGCGGGGGGGGGCTCAGATACGCAGTATTTT. Translated, it gives CASSLAGGGSDTQYF.

This clonotype was detected only a few times. The chain combines TRBV27 with TRBJ2-3; 8 nucleotides align to TRBD2. The V gene's germline CDR1 is MNHEY and CDR2 SMNVEV (reference sequence). The V gene end was trimmed by 6 bases and the J gene end by 6 bases; junction bases not matched to a gene: 11. This CDR3 contains 15 residues. The CDR3 spells CASRPRGGRWDTQYF. As DNA, the CDR3 is TGTGCCAGCAGACCCCGGGGGGGGCGTTGGGATACGCAGTATTTT.

The gene calls are TRBV4-1 and TRBJ1-2; 9 nucleotides agree with TRBD1. The trim removed 1 base at V and 2 bases at J, leaving 5 bases unmatched. The germline CDR1 and CDR2 sequences are MGHRA and YSYEKL. The CDR3 loop spans 16 amino acids. CDR3 loop: CASSQVVGQGNYGYTF. Here the CDR3 DNA reads TGCGCCAGCAGCCAAGTGGTTGGACAGGGGAACTATGGCTACACCTTC.

CDR3 DNA: TGTGCCAGTAGTATAGGGGGGGGCCGGACTGAAGCTTTCTTT. Encoded protein: CASSIGGGRTEAFF. The chain uses TRBV19 and TRBJ1-1; possible D gene TRBD1, 6 bases. V gave up 1 base and J gave up 5 bases, with 11 bases separating them. The CDR3 covers 14 residues. Germline CDR1 LNHDA, CDR2 SQIVND (reference sequence).

This clonotype was seen a few times. The chain is built from TRBV7-9 and TRBJ2-1; the match to TRBD1 covers 7 bases. The germline gives CDR1 SEHNR, CDR2 FQNEAQ (reference sequence). The CDR3 has 16 residues. The junction had 7 bases not matched to a gene; V was cut back by 5 bases and J by 0 bases. CDR3 residues: CASSGEQGSSYNEQFF. CDR3 bases: TGTGCCAGCAGCGGGGAACAGGGGAGCTCCTACAATGAGCAGTTCTTC.

This clonotype has more than one count but fewer than ten. This chain links TRBV2 with TRBJ1-5; no clear D gene. Germline V CDR1 and CDR2: SNHLY, FYNNEI. The CDR3 extends over 16 amino acids. With 2 bases removed from V and 2 bases from J, the gap between germline ends came to 13 bases. Here the CDR3 DNA reads TGTGCCAGCAGTGAAATTGAATGGGAGGGCAATCAGCCCCAGCATTTT. It specifies CASSEIEWEGNQPQHF.